This T cell receptor (beta chain) was captured in a study of cytomegalovirus exposure and HLA in healthy donors. Whole-study results and caveats: One variant, a missense change in DCLRE1C, was linked in a later analysis to TCR beta V- and J-gene trimming. Rare TCR sequences predominated, though certain public TCRs were found in many donors.

PCR used 60 Vbeta primers and 13 Jbeta primers. The assay was immunoSEQ multiplex PCR, and TCRdb's table has in-frame clones only and misses some. The table has 130,000 to 150,000 clones, 60% to 85% seen once. Germline loops: CDR1 SEHNR, CDR2 FQNEAQ (reference sequence). Trimming cost V 3 bases and J 2 bases, with 7 bases left between them. The CDR3 has 14 amino acids. About this clone itself: Its target is not known.

The sample taken for sequencing was PBMCs. The sequence was obtained from a middle-aged man in good health and CMV-seropositive. V usage is TRBV7-9 and J usage is TRBJ2-2; no clear D. The CDR3 DNA reads TGTGCCAGCAGCTTTCTAGGAAACACCGGGGAGCTGTTTTTT. Its translation is CASSFLGNTGELFF. The full variable domain, with the rest looked up from reference TRBV7-9 and TRBJ2-2, is DTGVSQNPRHKITKRGQNVTFRCDPISEHNRLYWYRQTLGQGPEFLTYFQNEAQLEKSRLLSDRFSAERPKGSFSTLEIQRTEQGDSAMYLCASSFLGNTGELFFGEGSRLTVL.